This entry lists 31 T cell receptor beta chains sequenced from one sample in a study of identical twins. MiXCR, run by TCRdb on the 5' RACE reads, gives a single entry per CDR3 protein. The sample has hundreds of thousands of distinct CDR3 sequences; about 8% are singletons. A further study also used this sample, focusing on yellow fever vaccine responses in identical twins.

Sequenced material: memory (CD45RO+) T cells sorted from blood. These receptor sequences come from a woman aged 18-29 years in good health.

This clonotype was seen many times. The J gene is TRBJ2-1, the V gene TRBV20-1; the D is unclear. The CDR3 length is 14 residues. Trimming shortened V by 7 bases and J by 8 bases, and 21 bases separated the two germline ends. Germline V CDR1 and CDR2: DFQATT, SNEGSKA (reference sequence). The CDR3, as DNA: TGCAGTGAGAGACAAGGGCTGATGGGCTATGAGCAGTTCTTC. Protein sequence: CSERQGLMGYEQFF.

This clonotype turned up a few times. The rearrangement uses TRBV20-1 and TRBJ1-1; D remains unclear. Trimming took 6 bases from V and 8 from J, leaving 22 bases between them. CDR1 and CDR2 (germline): DFQATT, SNEGSKA (reference sequence). This CDR3 comprises 14 residues. For the CDR3, the DNA is TGCAGTGCAACCGACATGGCCGGGTTTATAGAAGCTTTCTTT. Translation gives CSATDMAGFIEAFF.

This clonotype was seen many times. The chain has TRBV7-9 and TRBJ2-3, with 10 bases that match TRBD2. From germline, CDR1 is SEHNR and CDR2 FQNEAQ (reference sequence). The CDR3 runs to 16 residues. V was clipped by 0 bases and J by 4 bases; unmatched bases: 4. CDR3 coding DNA: TGTGCCAGCAGCTTAGCACAGCGGGGGGGCGCAGATACGCAGTATTTT. It specifies CASSLAQRGGADTQYF.

The table lists this clonotype with a few counts. The chain has TRBV15 and TRBJ1-4; 8 nucleotides line up with TRBD1. Germline V CDR1 and CDR2: LNHNV, YYDKDF (reference sequence). The ends lost 4 bases at V and 8 bases at J; junction bases unmatched: 15. The CDR3 runs to 17 residues. The CDR3 is CATSKGQERATREKLFF. The CDR3 coding sequence is TGTGCCACCAGCAAGGGACAGGAGCGGGCCACCAGAGAAAAACTGTTTTTT.

The chain is built from TRBV20-1 and TRBJ2-1; D is possibly TRBD1 or TRBD2 (7 bases each). V lost 1 base to trimming and J lost 9 bases, with 19 bases between them. The germline gives CDR1 DFQATT, CDR2 SNEGSKA (reference sequence). This CDR3 comprises 15 residues. The CDR3 region is CSARALWGGQREQFF. In DNA, the CDR3 is TGCAGTGCTAGAGCACTATGGGGGGGACAGCGTGAGCAGTTCTTC.

The sample holds a few counts of this clonotype. V and J are TRBV20-1 and TRBJ2-7; 12 nucleotides align to TRBD1. There are 13 residues in the CDR3. Germline CDR1 DFQATT, CDR2 SNEGSKA (reference sequence). The CDR3 sequence is CSGSGTGGNEQYV. The CDR3 nucleotides are TGCAGCGGGTCGGGGACAGGGGGCAACGAGCAGTACGTC.

V is TRBV2 and J is TRBJ2-6, with D perhaps TRBD2 (7 bases). Germline-derived CDR1 and CDR2 are SNHLY and FYNNEI. CDR3 length: 15 amino acids. Trimming pared 8 bases from V and 2 bases from J, leaving 13 bases between. The DNA of the CDR3 is TGTGCCAGCTCACGCGGGGGCACTGGGGCCAACGTCCTGACTTTC. It translates to CASSRGGTGANVLTF.

This clonotype came up many times. The J gene is TRBJ1-6, the V gene TRBV14; D remains ambiguous. Germline CDR1 and CDR2: SGHDN and FVKESK. CDR3 length equals 14 residues. V dropped 4 bases and J dropped 9 bases, with 13 bases sitting between them. The CDR3 sequence is CASSLGQTSSPLHF. The CDR3 DNA sequence: TGTGCCAGCAGCCTCGGTCAAACGAGTTCACCCCTCCACTTT.

This clonotype has only a few counts. The rearrangement uses TRBV12-3 or TRBV12-4 and TRBJ2-7; D perhaps matches TRBD2 (5 bases). V was trimmed by 0 bases and J by 6 bases, leaving 12 bases between them. This CDR3 has 14 amino acids. For the CDR3, the DNA is TGTGCCAGCAGTTTAGCTCTAGCTCCCTCCGAGCAGTACTTC. This sequence encodes CASSLALAPSEQYF.

This clonotype was counted only a few times. This chain joins TRBV20-1 and TRBJ2-7, with no clear D. The CDR3 runs 12 residues. V lost 0 bases and J lost 3, with 6 bases in between. Germline V CDR1 and CDR2: DFQATT, SNEGSKA (reference sequence). The CDR3 sequence: CSAREVLYEQYF. In DNA, the CDR3 is TGCAGTGCTAGAGAAGTCCTCTACGAGCAGTACTTC.

This clonotype was seen a handful of times. CDR3 DNA: TGCAGTGCTAGCGGACTAGCGGGGAATGAGCAGTTCTTC. Protein product: CSASGLAGNEQFF. V is TRBV20-1 and J is TRBJ2-1, with 12 nucleotides matching TRBD2. V lost 3 bases to trimming and J lost 7 bases; unmatched junction nucleotides: 1. Germline assignment: CDR1 DFQATT and CDR2 SNEGSKA (reference sequence). The CDR3 runs to 13 residues.

The chain is built from TRBV2 and TRBJ2-7; 7 bases map to TRBD2. The CDR3 runs 17 residues. The V gene's germline CDR1 is SNHLY and CDR2 FYNNEI. Trimming removed 6 bases from V and 3 bases from J; junction bases left unmatched: 17. The CDR3 region has the DNA TGTGCCAGCAGCGGAGTCGGCTGGGAGGGATCGGGCTACGAGCAGTACTTC. It yields the protein CASSGVGWEGSGYEQYF.

This clonotype appeared many times. The chain carries TRBV7-3 and TRBJ2-1; 8 bases are shared with TRBD2. This CDR3 is built from 13 residues. V shed 5 bases and J 5 bases; nucleotides not matched to a gene: 2. Germline-derived CDR1 and CDR2 are SGHTA and FQGTGA. The CDR3 bases are TGTGCCAGCAGCGGGACTAGTGACAATGAGCAGTTCTTC. Protein: CASSGTSDNEQFF.

This clonotype was seen repeatedly, ten times or more. This chain uses TRBV7-9 with TRBJ1-1; 11 bases line up with TRBD1. The ends lost 11 bases at V and 4 bases at J; junction bases unmatched: 3. The CDR3 consists of 12 residues. From germline, CDR1 is SEHNR and CDR2 FQNEAQ (reference sequence). In DNA, the CDR3 is TGTGCCGTCGGGACAGGGGGCACTGAAGCTTTCTTT. Residues: CAVGTGGTEAFF.

This clonotype occurred many times. This sequence joins TRBV3-1 and TRBJ2-7; D uncertain. Germline V gene sequence: CDR1 LGHDT, CDR2 YNNKEL (reference sequence). This CDR3 is built from 15 residues. V dropped 2 bases and J dropped 4 bases, with 15 bases sitting between them. The CDR3 nucleotides are TGTGCCAGCAGCCAATCCCAGAGCCCCCATTACGAGCAGTACGTC. Translating it yields CASSQSQSPHYEQYV.

This clonotype was found many times. The chain uses TRBV7-8 and TRBJ2-1, with D uncertain. CDR3 length: 12 amino acids. V lost 5 bases, J lost 2 bases, and 4 bases lay in between. Germline CDR1 is SGHVS and CDR2 is FQNEAQ. The CDR3 coding sequence is TGTGCCAGCAGCCGGACCTACAATGAGCAGTTCTTC. This codes for CASSRTYNEQFF. The variable domain in full, completed from reference TRBV7-8 and TRBJ2-1, reads GAGVSQSPRYKVAKRGQDVALRCDPISGHVSLFWYQQALGQGPEFLTYFQNEAQLDKSGLPSDRFFAERPEGSVSTLKIQRTQQEDSAVYLCASSRTYNEQFFGPGTRLTVL.

This clonotype occurred a few times. The V call is TRBV5-6, the J call TRBJ1-6, with 9 bases matching TRBD1. Losses at the gene ends were 4 bases for V and 10 bases for J; bases not matched to a gene: 6. The germline CDR1 and CDR2 sequences are SGHDT and YYEEEE. This CDR3 is built from 14 residues. The CDR3 region has the DNA TGTGCCAGCAGCCAACGGGACAGGGTATCACCCCTCCACTTT. It encodes CASSQRDRVSPLHF. The complete variable domain, with remaining parts taken from reference TRBV5-6 and TRBJ1-6, reads DAGVTQSPTHLIKTRGQQVTLRCSPKSGHDTVSWYQQALGQGPQFIFQYYEEEERQRGNFPDRFSGHQFPNYSSELNVNALLLGDSALYLCASSQRDRVSPLHFGNGTRLTVT.

The sample holds a few counts of this clonotype. The chain uses TRBV20-1 and TRBJ2-5; a possible D gene is TRBD2 (6 bases). Between the trimmed V and J ends, which lost 3 bases and 5 bases, there was a span of 7 bases. Looked up from germline, CDR1 is DFQATT and CDR2 is SNEGSKA (reference sequence). The CDR3 consists of 11 residues. The CDR3 nucleotides read TGCAGTGCTAGTGGGGGGGAGACCCAGTACTTC. This sequence encodes CSASGGETQYF.

This rearrangement joins TRBV2 to TRBJ2-7, with 7 bases fitting TRBD2. Germline CDR1 SNHLY, CDR2 FYNNEI. V gave up 2 bases and J gave up 1 base; unmatched junction bases: 5. The CDR3 sequence is 15 residues long. DNA for the CDR3: TGTGCCAGCAGTGAAATGTGGGGAGGGTCCTACGAGCAGTACGTC. It is translated as CASSEMWGGSYEQYV.

Only a few counts were recorded for this clonotype. The chain uses TRBV27 and TRBJ2-1; possibly TRBD1 for D (5 bases). In germline, CDR1 is MNHEY, CDR2 SMNVEV (reference sequence). Trimming removed 6 bases from V and 7 bases from J, with 10 bases in between. The CDR3 is made up of 12 amino acids. CDR3: CASRKTENEQFF. The CDR3 coding sequence is TGTGCCAGCAGAAAGACAGAAAATGAGCAGTTCTTC.

This clonotype was picked up a small number of times. The chain uses TRBV15 and TRBJ2-3; D not certain. Per germline, CDR1 LNHNV and CDR2 YYDKDF (reference sequence). CDR3 length: 12 residues. The V gene lost 7 bases and the J gene lost 6 bases, with 11 bases spanning the gap. The CDR3 loop reads CATKAEADTQYF. The CDR3 DNA sequence: TGTGCCACCAAGGCAGAGGCCGATACGCAGTATTTT.

This clonotype showed up many times. The V and J genes are TRBV11-2 and TRBJ2-1; 7 bases match TRBD2. V gave up 3 bases and J gave up 7 bases; unmatched junction bases: 9. The CDR3 contains 15 residues. Per the germline V gene, CDR1 is SGHAT and CDR2 is FQNNGV. The CDR3 loop reads CASSFQGMGGNEQFF. The CDR3 DNA is TGTGCCAGCAGCTTCCAGGGCATGGGGGGGAATGAGCAGTTCTTC.

This clonotype was seen ten or more times. V is TRBV28 and J is TRBJ1-5; D gene unclear. The CDR3 is made up of 17 amino acids. Trimming pared 6 bases from V and 2 bases from J, leaving 20 bases between. CDR1 is MDHEN, CDR2 SYDVKM, per germline. CDR3 sequence reads: CASSPTLTLWGNQPQHF. CDR3 bases: TGTGCCAGCAGCCCCACATTAACCCTGTGGGGCAATCAGCCCCAGCATTTT.

There are many counts of this clonotype. The gene calls are TRBV24-1 and TRBJ2-3; the match to TRBD2 covers 8 bases. Trimming cost V 0 bases and J 6 bases; bases outside gene matches: 7. CDR1 and CDR2 (germline): KGHDR, SFDVKD. CDR3 length: 16 amino acids. CDR3 in amino acids: CATSDLDYGRADTQYF. The DNA for the CDR3 is TGTGCCACCAGTGATTTGGATTACGGGAGGGCTGATACGCAGTATTTT.

This clonotype was seen a handful of times. The chain is built from TRBV5-1 and TRBJ2-7, with D hard to call. The germline V and J ends were trimmed by 0 bases and 0 bases, with 13 bases remaining between them. Germline V gene sequence: CDR1 SGHRS, CDR2 YFSETQ. CDR3 length: 16 residues. The CDR3 loop is CASSLGPATSSYEQYV. The CDR3 coding sequence is TGCGCCAGCAGCTTGGGGCCGGCGACATCCTCCTACGAGCAGTACGTC.

The chain has TRBV5-5 and TRBJ1-1, with 7 bases identical to TRBD1. After removal of 2 bases from V and 5 bases from J, the junction contained 12 bases not matched to a gene. The CDR3 runs 16 residues. From germline, CDR1 is SGHKS and CDR2 YYEKEE (reference sequence). The CDR3 sequence is CASSLNPGTVVTEAFF. The CDR3 coding sequence is TGTGCCAGCAGCTTAAACCCCGGGACAGTGGTGACTGAAGCTTTCTTT.

The chain couples TRBV4-2 to TRBJ2-3; TRBD2 is a possible D gene (5 bases). Germline CDR1 reads LGHNA; CDR2 reads YNFKEQ. The CDR3 sequence is 17 residues long. V lost 0 bases, J lost 4 bases, and 17 bases lay in between. The CDR3 reads CASSQEVHSEGADTQYF. The CDR3 coding sequence is TGTGCCAGCAGCCAAGAAGTTCATAGCGAAGGTGCAGATACGCAGTATTTT.

This clonotype was counted at least ten times. J is TRBJ2-3 and V is TRBV3-1; possibly TRBD2 for D (5 bases). The CDR3 spans 15 residues. Trimming cost V 4 bases and J 0 bases, with 11 bases left between them. Germline V gene lookup returns CDR1 LGHDT and CDR2 YNNKEL (reference sequence). Here the CDR3 DNA reads TGTGCCAGCAGCCCCCGGGATACAAGCACAGATACGCAGTATTTT. It yields the protein CASSPRDTSTDTQYF.

The sample holds many counts of this clonotype. The chain links TRBV12-3 or TRBV12-4 to TRBJ2-4; maybe TRBD1 (5 bases). The CDR3 sequence is 15 residues long. V was trimmed by 5 bases and J by 12 bases, leaving 23 bases between them. The CDR3 bases are TGTGCCAGCAGTAAGTCAGGGAAGTCCACCACACATCAGTACTTC. Amino acids: CASSKSGKSTTHQYF.

The chain recombines TRBV6-1 with TRBJ1-5; D is undetermined. The ends were cut back, 0 bases at V and 0 bases at J, with 6 bases in the middle. Germline loops: CDR1 MNHNS, CDR2 SASEGT. The CDR3 is 15 amino acids. Written as DNA, the CDR3 is TGTGCCAGCAGTGAAGCGAGCCTTAGCAATCAGCCCCAGCATTTT. It specifies CASSEASLSNQPQHF.

There are many counts of this clonotype. This chain joins TRBV3-2 and TRBJ2-5; the table calls TRBD2, which could not be checked here. TRBV3-2 is an annotated pseudogene. This CDR3 spans 15 amino acids. The CDR3 region is CASSQEGGLTETQYF. The CDR3 coding sequence is TGTGCCAGCAGCCAAGAAGGAGGGTTAACAGAGACCCAGTACTTC.